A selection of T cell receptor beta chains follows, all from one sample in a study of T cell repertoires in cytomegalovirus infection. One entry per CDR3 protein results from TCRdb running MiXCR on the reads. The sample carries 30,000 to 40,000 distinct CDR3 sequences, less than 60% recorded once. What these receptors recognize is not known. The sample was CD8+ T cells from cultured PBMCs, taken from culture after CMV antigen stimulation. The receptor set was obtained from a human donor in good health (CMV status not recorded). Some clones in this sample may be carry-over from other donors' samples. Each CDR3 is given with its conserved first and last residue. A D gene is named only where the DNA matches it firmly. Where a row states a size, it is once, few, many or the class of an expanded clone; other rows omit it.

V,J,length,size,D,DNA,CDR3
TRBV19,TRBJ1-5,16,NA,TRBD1,TGTGCCAGTAGCCCCTTAGGACAGGGGATCAATCAGCCCCAGCATTTT,CASSPLGQGINQPQHF
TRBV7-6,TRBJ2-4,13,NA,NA,TGTGCCAGCAGCTTAGCGGAGGCAGGGATTCAGTACTTC,CASSLAEAGIQYF
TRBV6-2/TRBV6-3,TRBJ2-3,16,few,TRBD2,TGTGCCAGCAGTCAGACTAGCCCTGAGGGCACAGATACGCAGTATTTT,CASSQTSPEGTDTQYF
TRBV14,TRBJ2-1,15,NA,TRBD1,TGTGCCAGCAGCCACCGGACAGGGGCGAACAATGAGCAGTTCTTC,CASSHRTGANNEQFF
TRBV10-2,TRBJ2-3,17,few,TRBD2,TGCGCCAGCAGAGGACTAGCGGGGGGGCCTGGCACAGATACGCAGTATTTT,CASRGLAGGPGTDTQYF
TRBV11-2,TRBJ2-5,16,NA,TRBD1,TGTGCCAGCAGCTTAATGTGGGACAGGGGGCAAGAGACCCAGTACTTC,CASSLMWDRGQETQYF
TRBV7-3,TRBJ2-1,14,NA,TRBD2,TGTGCCAGCAGCTTAAGTGGGGGGGAAACGGTGCAGTTCTTC,CASSLSGGETVQFF
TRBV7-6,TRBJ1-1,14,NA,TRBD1,TGTGCCAGCAGCCTGGGACAGATGAACACTGAAGCTTTCTTT,CASSLGQMNTEAFF
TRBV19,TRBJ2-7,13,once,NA,TGTGCCAGTAGTATGACTTCGAAATACGAGCAGTACTTC,CASSMTSKYEQYF
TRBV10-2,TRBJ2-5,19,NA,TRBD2,TGCGCCAGCAGTGAGTCGGACCTGGGAGGGGCCGATTGGGGCGAGACCCAGTACTTC,CASSESDLGGADWGETQYF
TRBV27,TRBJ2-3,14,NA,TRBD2,TGTGCCAGCAGGCCTATACGGGAGGGAGATACGCAGTATTTT,CASRPIREGDTQYF
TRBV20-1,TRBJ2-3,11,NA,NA,TGCAGTGCTGCTAGCACAGATACGCAGTATTTT,CSAASTDTQYF
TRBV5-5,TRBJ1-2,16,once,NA,TGTGCCAGCAGCTTGTGGGTACAGGTTTTTAACTATGGCTACACCTTC,CASSLWVQVFNYGYTF
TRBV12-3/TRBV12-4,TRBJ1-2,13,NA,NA,TGTGCCAGCAGTTTTGCCGTCAACTATGGCTACACCTTC,CASSFAVNYGYTF
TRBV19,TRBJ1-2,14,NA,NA,TGTGCCAGTTGGATCCCGGGAGAGACGAATGGCTACACCTTC,CASWIPGETNGYTF
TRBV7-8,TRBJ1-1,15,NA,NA,TGTGCCAGCAGCTTAGTGGGAGAGGGCCACACTGAAGCTTTCTTT,CASSLVGEGHTEAFF
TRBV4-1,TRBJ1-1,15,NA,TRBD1,TGCGCCAGCAGCCAACGGACAGGGGAAGGTACTGAAGCTTTCTTT,CASSQRTGEGTEAFF
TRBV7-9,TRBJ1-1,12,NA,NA,TGTGCCAGCTTTAGAGGCGGCACTGAAGCTTTCTTT,CASFRGGTEAFF
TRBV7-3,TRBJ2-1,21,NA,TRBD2,TGTGCCAGCAGCTTAAAGCCCGAGACTAGCGGGGGGTCCAGCTCCTACAATGAGCAGTTCTTC,CASSLKPETSGGSSSYNEQFF
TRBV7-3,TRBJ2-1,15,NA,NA,TGTGCCAGCAGTCCTTACGGGGGCCTTTACAATGAGCAGTTCTTC,CASSPYGGLYNEQFF
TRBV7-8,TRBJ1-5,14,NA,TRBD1,TGTGCCAGCAGCCTGACAGGGGGAAATCAGCCCCAGCATTTT,CASSLTGGNQPQHF
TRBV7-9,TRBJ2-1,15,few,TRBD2,TGTGCCAGCAGCTTAGAAGCGGGGCGCCACAATGAGCAGTTCTTC,CASSLEAGRHNEQFF
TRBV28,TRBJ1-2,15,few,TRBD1,TGTGCCAGCAGTCACGGGACAGGGGGCTACTATGGCTACACCTTC,CASSHGTGGYYGYTF
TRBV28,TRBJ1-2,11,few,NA,TGTGCCACATCGGAGGGGTATGGCTACACCTTC,CATSEGYGYTF
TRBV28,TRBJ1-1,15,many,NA,TGTGCCAGCAGTTTACGTCAAACAGGGAACACTGAAGCTTTCTTT,CASSLRQTGNTEAFF
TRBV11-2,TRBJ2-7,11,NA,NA,TGTGCCAGCAGCTTTACCTACGAGCAGTACTTC,CASSFTYEQYF
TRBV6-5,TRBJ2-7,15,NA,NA,TGTGCCAGCAGTTACTCTGCAGGGAGCTCCTACGAGCAGTACTTC,CASSYSAGSSYEQYF
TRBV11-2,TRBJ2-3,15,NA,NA,TGTGCCAGCACAAACAGGGTAAAGGATCAGGATACGCAGTATTTT,CASTNRVKDQDTQYF
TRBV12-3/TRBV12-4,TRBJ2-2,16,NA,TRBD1,TGTGCCAGCAGCGACGCGACAGGGGAGAACACCGGGGAGCTGTTTTTT,CASSDATGENTGELFF
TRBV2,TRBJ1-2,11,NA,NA,TGTGCGCCAGACGGACCGGATGGCTACACCTTC,CAPDGPDGYTF
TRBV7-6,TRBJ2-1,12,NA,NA,TGTGCCAGCAGCTTGGGCTACAATGAGCAGTTCTTC,CASSLGYNEQFF
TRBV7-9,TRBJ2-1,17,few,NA,TGTGCCAGCAGCTTTCTGGACAGACCTTCCCAATACAATGAGCAGTTCTTC,CASSFLDRPSQYNEQFF
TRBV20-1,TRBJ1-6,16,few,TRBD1,TGCAGTGCTAGAGGTACCCAGGGGGCACGTAATTCACCCCTCCACTTT,CSARGTQGARNSPLHF
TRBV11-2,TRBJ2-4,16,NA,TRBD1,TGTGCCAGCAGCCTGTGGACAGGGAATACCAAAAACATTCAGTACTTC,CASSLWTGNTKNIQYF
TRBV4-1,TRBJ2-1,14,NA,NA,TGCGCCAGCAGCCCCCACCAGCGTGAAAATGAGCAGTTCTTC,CASSPHQRENEQFF
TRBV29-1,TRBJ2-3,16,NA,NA,TGCAGCGGTACGGGGATACGGGGAGCCGAGACAGATACGCAGTATTTT,CSGTGIRGAETDTQYF
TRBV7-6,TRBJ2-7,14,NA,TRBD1,TGTGCCAGCAGCTTCGGGACAGAAGTCTACGAGCAGTACTTC,CASSFGTEVYEQYF
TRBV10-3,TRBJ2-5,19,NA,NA,TGTGCCATCAGCCGGAGGGATAGCGGCAGTTATGGTGGGCGAGAGACCCAGTACTTC,CAISRRDSGSYGGRETQYF
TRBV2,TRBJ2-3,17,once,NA,TGTGCCAGATACTTCCCTAGCGCAAGTTCTAGCACAGATACGCAGTATTTT,CARYFPSASSSTDTQYF
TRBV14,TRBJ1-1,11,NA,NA,TGTGCCAGCAGCCAGTATAGTGAAGCTTTCTTT,CASSQYSEAFF
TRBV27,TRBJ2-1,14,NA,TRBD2,TGTGCCAGCAGTGCGGGAGGTGGCTTGGGTGAGCAGTTCTTC,CASSAGGGLGEQFF
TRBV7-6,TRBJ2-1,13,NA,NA,TGTGCCAGCAGCTTAATAGGTTACAATGAGCAGTTCTTC,CASSLIGYNEQFF
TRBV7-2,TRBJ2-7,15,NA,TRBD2,TGTGCCAGCAGCGCCTCTAGCGGGAGCGGCTACGAGCAGTACTTC,CASSASSGSGYEQYF
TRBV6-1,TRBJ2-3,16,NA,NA,TGTGCCAGCAGTGAAGAGCTACCAGGGAGCACAGATACGCAGTATTTT,CASSEELPGSTDTQYF
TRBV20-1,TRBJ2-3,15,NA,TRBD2,TGCAGTGCTAGGACACGACGGGAGGTAACAGATACGCAGTATTTT,CSARTRREVTDTQYF
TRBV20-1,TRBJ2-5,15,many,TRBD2,TGCAGTGCTGTACTGGCCAGCGGGGGGGGAGAGACCCAGTACTTC,CSAVLASGGGETQYF
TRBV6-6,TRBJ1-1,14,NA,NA,TGTGCCAGCAGTGGTCCGGGACATTTAGCTGAAGCTTTCTTT,CASSGPGHLAEAFF
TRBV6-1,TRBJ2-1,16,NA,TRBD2,TGTGCCAGCCGCCGGACTAGCGGGAGGGCCTGGAATGAGCAGTTCTTC,CASRRTSGRAWNEQFF
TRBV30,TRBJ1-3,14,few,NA,TGTGCCTGGTACAATTCCGGGAGAGGAAACACCATATATTTT,CAWYNSGRGNTIYF
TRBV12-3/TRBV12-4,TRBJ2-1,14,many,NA,TGTGCCAGCAGTTTAGAACAGGGTGGGAATGAGCAGTTCTTC,CASSLEQGGNEQFF
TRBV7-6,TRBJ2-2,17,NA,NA,TGTGCCAGCAGCCCACCGGACTCAAATCCCAACACCGGGGAGCTGTTTTTT,CASSPPDSNPNTGELFF
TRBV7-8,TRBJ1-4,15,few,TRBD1,TGTGCCAGCAGCCTAGGGCCAGGGACAGAGGAAAAACTGTTTTTT,CASSLGPGTEEKLFF
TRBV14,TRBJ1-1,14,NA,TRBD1,TGTGCCAGCAGCCAAGGGAGAGGGACAGGGGAAGCTTTCTTT,CASSQGRGTGEAFF
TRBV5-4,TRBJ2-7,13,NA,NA,TGTGCCAGCAGCTTGGGCGCCCCGGGGGAGCAGTACTTC,CASSLGAPGEQYF
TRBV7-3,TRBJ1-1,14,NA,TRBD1,TGTGCCAGCAGCTCCGGACAGGGCGTAGCTGAAGCTTTCTTT,CASSSGQGVAEAFF
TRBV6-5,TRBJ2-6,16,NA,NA,TGTGCCAGCACCAAACTCAGGGGCGCTGGGGCCAACGTCCTGACTTTC,CASTKLRGAGANVLTF
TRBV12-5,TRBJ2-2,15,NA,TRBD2,TGTGCTCCTAGAAAGCGGGAGACGAACACCGGGGAGCTGTTTTTT,CAPRKRETNTGELFF